This is a list of T cell receptor beta chains from one sample in a study of shared clonotypes between healthy human individuals. Sequencing used immunoSEQ multiplex PCR; TCRdb keeps in-frame clones, though not all of them. This table holds 490,000 or so clones, roughly 85% found once. Sample: PBMCs. These TCRs come from a woman in her thirties or forties in good health. Some clones in this sample may be carry-over from other donors' samples. Each CDR3 is given with its conserved first and last residue.

j_call: TRBJ2-1
v_call: TRBV29-1
cdr3_aa: CSVERWDSYNEQFF

j_call: TRBJ2-6
v_call: TRBV29-1
cdr3_aa: CSVAFRSGANVLTF

j_call: TRBJ1-1
v_call: TRBV6-5
cdr3_aa: CASSYSTGMNTEAFF

j_call: TRBJ2-3
v_call: TRBV6-5
cdr3_aa: CASTRGAGGDTQYF

j_call: TRBJ2-3
v_call: TRBV19
cdr3_aa: CASGVAVSTDTQYF

j_call: TRBJ1-6
v_call: TRBV7-3
cdr3_aa: CASSSDRGQPLHF

j_call: TRBJ2-2
v_call: TRBV13
cdr3_aa: CASSHPGQGNTGELFF

j_call: TRBJ1-5
v_call: TRBV19
cdr3_aa: CASTSTGGRNQPQHF

j_call: TRBJ1-2
v_call: TRBV27
cdr3_aa: CASSYRTGANYGYTF

j_call: TRBJ1-2
v_call: TRBV29-1
cdr3_aa: CSVEDDTSNYGYTF

j_call: TRBJ2-1
v_call: TRBV7-8
cdr3_aa: CASSLALSSYVNEQFF

j_call: TRBJ2-7
v_call: TRBV7-9
cdr3_aa: CASTGTGKPGDEQYF

j_call: TRBJ2-3
v_call: TRBV6-1
cdr3_aa: CASSEAGTSGADTQYF

j_call: TRBJ2-2
v_call: TRBV19
cdr3_aa: CASSEVWQNTGELFF

j_call: TRBJ2-3
v_call: TRBV7-3
cdr3_aa: CASSSGLAGGPDTQYF

j_call: TRBJ2-7
v_call: TRBV18
cdr3_aa: CASSPQGHIYEQYF

j_call: TRBJ2-3
v_call: TRBV7-2
cdr3_aa: CASSLAWSTDTQYF

j_call: TRBJ2-7
v_call: TRBV29-1
cdr3_aa: CSVSSGTGALYEQHF

j_call: TRBJ2-7
v_call: TRBV6-1
cdr3_aa: CASSEIPDRGYEQYF

j_call: TRBJ2-3
v_call: TRBV5-1
cdr3_aa: CASSLDVRTDTQYF

j_call: TRBJ2-1
v_call: TRBV27
cdr3_aa: CASSSVTSGRSIPDEQFF

j_call: TRBJ2-7
v_call: TRBV19
cdr3_aa: CASRAWDGSSYEQYF

j_call: TRBJ2-2
v_call: TRBV7-8
cdr3_aa: CASSFGNTGELFF

j_call: TRBJ1-4
v_call: TRBV6-1
cdr3_aa: CASSEVLTDEKLFF

j_call: TRBJ2-1
v_call: TRBV19
cdr3_aa: CASGSSLWEGLHEQFF

j_call: TRBJ1-2
v_call: TRBV28
cdr3_aa: CASSSTGGRRGGYTF

j_call: TRBJ1-2
v_call: TRBV7-3
cdr3_aa: CASSSDPTIGYTF

j_call: TRBJ2-3
v_call: TRBV27
cdr3_aa: CASASGPGGAQYF

j_call: TRBJ2-5
v_call: TRBV19
cdr3_aa: CASSYRDLETQYF

j_call: TRBJ1-1
v_call: TRBV7-6
cdr3_aa: CASSLYDTGSGGEAFF

j_call: TRBJ2-1
v_call: TRBV28
cdr3_aa: CASSSRGTGKQFF

j_call: TRBJ1-5
v_call: TRBV28
cdr3_aa: CASSNGQRPDQPQHF

j_call: TRBJ1-4
v_call: TRBV30
cdr3_aa: CAWSLNEKLFF

j_call: TRBJ2-2
v_call: TRBV28
cdr3_aa: CASSFTGELFF

j_call: TRBJ2-1
v_call: TRBV7-9
cdr3_aa: CASSPALGLADNEQFF

j_call: TRBJ2-7
v_call: TRBV11-2
cdr3_aa: CASSAHKGRGPSYEQYF

j_call: TRBJ1-2
v_call: TRBV28
cdr3_aa: CASSSTTPDISYGYTF